This T cell receptor (beta chain) was captured in a study of blood T cell repertoires in COVID-19. The CDR3 sequence is 17 residues long. Germline-derived CDR1 and CDR2 are KGHSH and LQKENI. After removal of 3 bases from V and 1 base from J, the junction contained 6 bases not matched to a gene. Produced via immunoSEQ multiplex PCR; TCRdb's table is partial and in-frame only. The table includes approximately 240,000 clones, 75% to 85% detected once. This TCR was sampled from a human donor in a cohort sampled during active COVID-19. Sequenced input: peripheral blood. The chain has TRBV18 and TRBJ1-4; the match to TRBD1 covers 9 bases. The CDR3 loop is CASSPRDRVITNEKLFF. CDR3 sequence (DNA): TGTGCCAGCTCACCGCGGGACAGGGTGATAACTAATGAAAAACTGTTTTTT. Drawing the rest from reference TRBV18 and TRBJ1-4, the complete variable domain is NAGVMQNPRHLVRRRGQEARLRCSPMKGHSHVYWYRQLPEEGLKFMVYLQKENIIDESGMPKERFSAEFPKEGPSILRIQQVVRGDSAAYFCASSPRDRVITNEKLFFGSGTQLSVL.